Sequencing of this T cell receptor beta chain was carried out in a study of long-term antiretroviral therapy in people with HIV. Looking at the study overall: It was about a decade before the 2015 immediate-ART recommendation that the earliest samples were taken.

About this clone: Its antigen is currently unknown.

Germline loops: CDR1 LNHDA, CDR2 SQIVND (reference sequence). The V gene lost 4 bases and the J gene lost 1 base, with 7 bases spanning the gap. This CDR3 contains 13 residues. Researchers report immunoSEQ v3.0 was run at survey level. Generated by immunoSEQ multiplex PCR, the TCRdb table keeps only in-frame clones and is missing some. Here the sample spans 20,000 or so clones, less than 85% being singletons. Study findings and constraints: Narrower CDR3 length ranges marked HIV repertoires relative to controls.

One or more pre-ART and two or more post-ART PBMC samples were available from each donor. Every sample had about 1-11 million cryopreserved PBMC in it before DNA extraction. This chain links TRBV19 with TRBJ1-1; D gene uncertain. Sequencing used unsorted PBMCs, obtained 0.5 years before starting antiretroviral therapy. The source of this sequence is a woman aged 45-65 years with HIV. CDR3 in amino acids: CASSSGENTEAFF. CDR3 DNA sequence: TGTGCCAGTAGTAGTGGGGAGAACACTGAAGCTTTCTTT.